The 15 T cell receptor beta chains in this list originate from one sample, sequenced in a study of cytomegalovirus exposure and HLA in healthy donors. It was with 60 Vbeta and 13 Jbeta primers that the PCR ran. Repertoires were generated with immunoSEQ multiplex PCR, while TCRdb's copy carries only in-frame clones and drops some. Its table records some 56,000 clones. The sample was PBMCs. The receptors were sampled from a woman aged 30 to 39 in good health and CMV-seropositive.

The chain couples TRBV29-1 to TRBJ2-2; D perhaps matches TRBD1 (5 bases). The germline V gene has CDR1 SQVTM and CDR2 ANQGSEA. The CDR3 has 16 residues. V shed 6 bases and J shed 0 bases, with 17 bases lying between them. CDR3 residues: CSVPAGQGSNTGELFF. In nucleotides, the CDR3 is TGCAGCGTGCCTGCCGGTCAGGGCTCGAACACCGGGGAGCTGTTTTTT.

The rearrangement uses TRBV19 and TRBJ1-2, with TRBD1 identical over 10 bases. V shed 9 bases, J shed 8 bases, and the junction held 12 bases outside the gene matches. CDR3 length equals 14 residues. Germline CDR1 and CDR2: LNHDA and SQIVND (reference sequence). The CDR3 coding sequence is TGTGCCAGCTACCGATCCGGGACAGGGGAAGGCTACACCTTC. Amino acid sequence: CASYRSGTGEGYTF.

The chain is built from TRBV7-9 and TRBJ2-7; D possibly corresponds to TRBD1 (5 bases). V lost 1 base and J 3 bases, leaving 10 bases between the germline ends. The CDR3 loop spans 14 amino acids. Per the germline V gene, CDR1 is SEHNR and CDR2 is FQNEAQ (reference sequence). CDR3 coding DNA: TGTGCCAGCAGCTTAGAGGGGCCAGGCTACGAGCAGTACTTC. This translates into CASSLEGPGYEQYF.

The J gene is TRBJ1-1, the V gene TRBV2; TRBD1 might be the D (5 bases). Trimming took 5 bases from V and 6 from J, leaving 10 bases between them. The CDR3 length is 12 residues. Germline V lookup: CDR1 SNHLY, CDR2 FYNNEI. DNA for the CDR3: TGTGCCAGCAGTCCAGCCAGGGCTGAAGCTTTCTTT. Translating gives CASSPARAEAFF.

About this clone itself: The junction and the germline gene differ at one end; a read error may be behind it. The rearrangement joins TRBV7-7 to TRBJ2-3, with D perhaps TRBD2 (7 bases). The CDR3 runs 16 residues. Germline values: CDR1 SSHAT, CDR2 FNYEAQ (reference sequence). The CDR3 is CASSLGVGGHTDTQYF. The CDR3 DNA is TGTGCTAGCAGCTTAGGAGTGGGGGGGCACACAGATACGCAGTATTTT.

J is TRBJ1-1 and V is TRBV27; D is uncertain. The V and J ends lost 3 bases and 0 bases respectively, with 11 bases between them. The CDR3 contains 15 residues. Germline lookup yields CDR1 MNHEY and CDR2 SMNVEV (reference sequence). The CDR3 DNA sequence: TGTGCCAGCAGTTTTCTGGGCCGTGTGAACACTGAAGCTTTCTTT. It specifies CASSFLGRVNTEAFF.

The gene calls are TRBV6-5 and TRBJ2-5; 9 bases are a match to TRBD1. Germline V CDR1 and CDR2: MNHEY, SVGAGI. CDR3 length: 14 residues. V dropped 2 bases and J dropped 5; count of bases not matched to a gene: 3. As DNA, the CDR3 is TGTGCCAGCAGTTACGGGGACAGGGCGGAGACCCAGTACTTC. It yields the protein CASSYGDRAETQYF.

The chain recombines TRBV2 with TRBJ1-5; the match to TRBD1 covers 8 bases. The CDR3 sequence is 15 residues long. Per germline, CDR1 SNHLY and CDR2 FYNNEI. V shed 2 bases and J 5 bases; nucleotides not matched to a gene: 5. The CDR3 sequence: CASSESNRGDQPQHF. CDR3 coding DNA: TGTGCCAGCAGTGAATCCAACAGGGGGGATCAGCCCCAGCATTTT.

On this clone: An end of the junction differs from the germline gene, which may be a read error. The chain carries TRBV30 and TRBJ1-6; tentatively, D is TRBD1 (5 bases). Germline-derived CDR1 and CDR2 are GTSNPN and SVGIG (reference sequence). This CDR3 is built from 15 residues. The CDR3 DNA sequence: TGTGCCGGGAGTTCCGCGGGGGTAAGGAGCTCACCCCTCCACTTT. Amino acid sequence: CAGSSAGVRSSPLHF.

The chain couples TRBV6-6 to TRBJ1-5; D not resolved. With 2 bases removed from V and 0 bases from J, the gap between germline ends came to 5 bases. The CDR3 contains 14 residues. Germline CDR1 reads MNHNY; CDR2 reads SVGAGI (reference sequence). In DNA, the CDR3 is TGTGCCAGCAGTTACGACTTTAGCAATCAGCCCCAGCATTTT. Amino acid sequence: CASSYDFSNQPQHF.

J is TRBJ1-2 and V is TRBV5-1, with 9 bases identical to TRBD1. CDR1 is SGHRS, CDR2 YFSETQ, per germline. The CDR3 runs 15 residues. V dropped 3 bases and J dropped 8; count of bases not matched to a gene: 11. In DNA form, the CDR3 reads TGCGCCAGCAGCTCCCGGGGGGGACAGGGCCAAGGCTACACCTTC. Translation: CASSSRGGQGQGYTF.

The rearrangement links TRBV10-3 to TRBJ1-2, with 7 bases matching TRBD1. Germline V CDR1 and CDR2: ENHRY, SYGVKD. V gave up 0 bases and J gave up 4 bases; unmatched junction bases: 14. The CDR3 has 18 amino acids. CDR3 residues: CAISESLFLDRTLYGYTF. The DNA of the CDR3 is TGTGCCATCAGTGAGTCACTTTTCCTGGACAGGACTCTCTATGGCTACACCTTC.

The chain carries TRBV11-3 and TRBJ2-7; 8 positions match TRBD1. J was trimmed by 2 bases and V by 5 bases; bases with no gene match: 5. The CDR3 is made up of 14 amino acids. CDR1 is SGHNT, CDR2 YENEEA, per germline. In DNA form, the CDR3 reads TGTGCCAGCAGCCCAAGGGACAGGCCCTACGAGCAGTACTTC. It encodes CASSPRDRPYEQYF.

CDR3 nucleotide sequence: TGTGCCAGCAGCTTACACAAGATAAACACTGAAGCTTTCTTT. Protein: CASSLHKINTEAFF. This chain uses TRBV7-2 with TRBJ1-1; D uncertain. Germline CDR1 SGHTA, CDR2 FQGNSA. The CDR3 is made up of 14 amino acids. With 2 bases removed from V and 2 bases from J, the gap between germline ends came to 9 bases. Supplemented by reference TRBV7-2 and TRBJ1-1, the full variable domain reads GAGVSQSPSNKVTEKGKDVELRCDPISGHTALYWYRQSLGQGLEFLIYFQGNSAPDKSGLPSDRFSAERTGGSVSTLTIQRTQQEDSAVYLCASSLHKINTEAFFGQGTRLTVV.

This rearrangement joins TRBV30 to TRBJ1-1; D call uncertain. Trimming took 5 bases from V and 3 from J, leaving 7 bases between them. The CDR3 runs to 11 residues. CDR1 is GTSNPN, CDR2 SVGIG, per germline (reference sequence). The CDR3 nucleotides are TGTGCCTGGGTTCAGTACACTGAAGCTTTCTTT. Its translation is CAWVQYTEAFF.